A single TCR beta chain is shown here with its context. Its antigen is unidentified. This entry comes from a study of cytomegalovirus exposure and HLA in healthy donors. Study-level results: DRB1 showed the most TCR associations and HLA-C the fewest in a later analysis, as rates varied by HLA locus. V- and J-gene trimming of TCR beta was linked (in a later analysis) to a missense DCLRE1C variant.

The CDR3 consists of 14 residues. The ends were cut back, 1 base at V and 5 bases at J, with 11 bases in the middle. The V gene's germline CDR1 is MNHEY and CDR2 SMNVEV (reference sequence). In the PCR, 60 Vbeta and 13 Jbeta primers were used. This table comes from immunoSEQ multiplex PCR, and its TCRdb copy is limited to in-frame clones, with some not included. Counted here are roughly 240,000 clones, 82% occurring once; the ten biggest clones make up 5% to 6.5%. The receptor was isolated from a woman in her thirties or forties in good health and CMV-seropositive. The V call is TRBV27, the J call TRBJ1-1, with D possibly being TRBD1 (5 bases). Specimen: PBMCs. The CDR3 is CASSLYRGDTEAFF. The CDR3 DNA reads TGTGCCAGCAGTTTATATCGGGGGGATACTGAAGCTTTCTTT.